Listed below are T cell receptor beta chains from one sample, sequenced in a study of OX40 agonist ivuxolimab in advanced cancers. Produced via immunoSEQ multiplex PCR; TCRdb's table is partial and in-frame only. The table shows roughly 82,000 clones, with roughly 90% occurring only once. The specimen was CD4+ or CD8+ T cells sorted from blood, collected in a trial of the OX40 agonist ivuxolimab. The receptors shown here come from an adult with an advanced solid tumor such as melanoma, head and neck, liver or kidney cancer. The CDR3 runs from the conserved cysteine through the conserved F or W. D genes are given only for firm matches. Rows may omit the clone size; those that give it use once, few, many or a size class.

TRBJ2-6 | . | TRBV7-6 | TRBD1 | CASSLEFRGTGANVLTF | TGTGCCAGCAGCTTAGAGTTCAGGGGGACCGGGGCCAACGTCCTGACTTTC
TRBJ1-4 | . | TRBV18 | . | CASSPNGGGEKLFF | TGTGCCAGCTCACCGAACGGAGGCGGTGAAAAACTGTTTTTT
TRBJ2-3 | . | TRBV19 | . | CASSIRGPDTQYF | TGTGCCAGTAGTATCAGGGGCCCAGATACGCAGTATTTT
TRBJ2-3 | . | TRBV11-2 | TRBD2 | CASSPGSGITGDTQYF | TGTGCCAGCAGTCCAGGTAGCGGGATTACGGGAGATACGCAGTATTTT
TRBJ1-6 | few | TRBV27 | TRBD1 | CASSTQGAGSPLHF | TGTGCCAGCAGTACACAGGGGGCAGGTTCACCCCTCCACTTT
TRBJ1-1 | once | TRBV5-5 | . | CASLGGKNTEAFF | TGTGCCAGCTTAGGAGGGAAGAACACTGAAGCTTTCTTT
TRBJ2-2 | . | TRBV10-3 | TRBD1 | CAIRGTGGNTGELFF | TGTGCCATCAGGGGGACAGGGGGAAACACCGGGGAGCTGTTTTTT
TRBJ2-7 | . | TRBV13 | . | CASSRYREGLLEQYF | TGTGCCAGCAGCCGTTACAGGGAAGGCCTACTCGAGCAGTACTTC
TRBJ1-4 | . | TRBV6-1 | . | CASSAQGREKLFF | TGTGCCAGCAGTGCTCAGGGGAGGGAAAAACTGTTTTTT
TRBJ2-1 | . | TRBV6-1 | . | CASSFDLSSYNEQFF | TGTGCCAGCAGTTTCGACCTATCCTCCTACAATGAGCAGTTCTTC
TRBJ2-1 | . | TRBV5-4 | . | CASSLGQAYNEQFF | TGTGCCAGCAGCTTGGGACAGGCTTACAATGAGCAGTTCTTC
TRBJ2-7 | . | TRBV7-2 | TRBD2 | CASSSQRGGPYEQYF | TGTGCCAGCAGCTCCCAGCGGGGGGGCCCCTACGAGCAGTACTTC
TRBJ2-1 | . | TRBV5-1 | . | CASSPAQSYNEQFF | TGCGCCAGCAGCCCAGCCCAGTCCTACAATGAGCAGTTCTTC
TRBJ2-1 | . | TRBV6-1 | . | CASSAGQSYNEQFF | TGTGCCAGCAGCGCCGGACAGAGCTACAATGAGCAGTTCTTC
TRBJ2-7 | . | TRBV7-2 | TRBD2 | CASSLNRLQRGPSYEQYF | TGTGCCAGCAGCTTAAATCGGCTTCAGCGGGGACCCTCGTACGAGCAGTACTTC
TRBJ1-3 | . | TRBV6-5 | . | CASSYGQGSGNTIYF | TGTGCCAGCAGTTACGGGCAGGGGTCTGGAAACACCATATATTTT
TRBJ2-2 | . | TRBV4-2 | TRBD2 | CASSQGTSGSSTGELFF | TGTGCCAGCAGCCAAGGGACTAGCGGCTCGAGCACCGGGGAGCTGTTTTTT
TRBJ2-7 | . | TRBV28 | TRBD1 | CASSSGQGETYEQYF | TGTGCCAGCAGTTCGGGACAGGGGGAAACCTACGAGCAGTACTTC
TRBJ2-5 | . | TRBV19 | . | CASSILENERKTQYF | TGTGCCAGTAGTATTCTGGAGAACGAGCGGAAGACCCAGTACTTC
TRBJ2-1 | . | TRBV7-3 | . | CASSFQGGAYNEQFF | TGTGCCAGCAGCTTTCAGGGGGGAGCTTACAATGAGCAGTTCTTC
TRBJ1-2 | . | TRBV5-6 | . | CASSLTGPFYGYTF | TGTGCCAGCAGCTTGACAGGACCATTCTATGGCTACACCTTC
TRBJ2-7 | . | TRBV19 | TRBD2 | CASSMSSGAGGVYEQYF | TGTGCCAGTAGTATGTCATCTGGAGCGGGAGGGGTTTACGAGCAGTACTTC